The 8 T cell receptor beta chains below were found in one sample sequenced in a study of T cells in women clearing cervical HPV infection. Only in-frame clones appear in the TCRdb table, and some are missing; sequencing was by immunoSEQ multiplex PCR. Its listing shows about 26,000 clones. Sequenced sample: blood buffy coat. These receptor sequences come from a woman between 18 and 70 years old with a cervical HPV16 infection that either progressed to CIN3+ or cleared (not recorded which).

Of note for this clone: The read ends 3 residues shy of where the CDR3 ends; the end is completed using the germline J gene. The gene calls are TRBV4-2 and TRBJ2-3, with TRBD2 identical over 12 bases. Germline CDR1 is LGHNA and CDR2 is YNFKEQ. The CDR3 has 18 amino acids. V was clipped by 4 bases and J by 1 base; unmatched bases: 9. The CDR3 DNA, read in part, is TGTGCCAGCAGCCCCCCCTCAAGACTAGCGGGGGGCACAGATACG. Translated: CASSPPSRLAGGTDT. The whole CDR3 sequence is CASSPPSRLAGGTDTQYF.

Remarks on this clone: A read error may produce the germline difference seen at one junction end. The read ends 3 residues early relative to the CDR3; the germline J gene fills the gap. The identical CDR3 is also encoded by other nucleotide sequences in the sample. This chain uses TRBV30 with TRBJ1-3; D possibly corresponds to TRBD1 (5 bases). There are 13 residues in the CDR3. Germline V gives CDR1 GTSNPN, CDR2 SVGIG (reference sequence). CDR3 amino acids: CAWSGGAGNTIYF. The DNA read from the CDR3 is TGTGCCTGGAGTGGTGGGGCCGGAAACACA.

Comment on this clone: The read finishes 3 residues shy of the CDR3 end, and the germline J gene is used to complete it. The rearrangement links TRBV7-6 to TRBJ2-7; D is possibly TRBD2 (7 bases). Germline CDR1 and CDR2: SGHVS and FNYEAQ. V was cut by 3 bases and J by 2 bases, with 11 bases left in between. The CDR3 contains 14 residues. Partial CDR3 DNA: TGTGCCAGCAGCTTGTCCGGGGGGCCCTACGAG. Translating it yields CASSLSGGPYE. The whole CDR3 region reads CASSLSGGPYEQYF. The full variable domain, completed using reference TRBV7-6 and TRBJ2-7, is GAGVSQSPRYKVTKRGQDVALRCDPISGHVSLYWYRQALGQGPEFLTYFNYEAQQDKSGLPNDRFSAERPEGSISTLTIQRTEQRDSAMYRCASSLSGGPYEQYFGPGTRLTVT.

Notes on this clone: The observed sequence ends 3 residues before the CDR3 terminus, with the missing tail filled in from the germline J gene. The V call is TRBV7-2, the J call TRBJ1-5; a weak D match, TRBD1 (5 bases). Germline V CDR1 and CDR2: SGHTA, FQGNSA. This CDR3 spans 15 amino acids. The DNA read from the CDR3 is TGTGCCAGCAGCTTGCAGGGCCGTCTCGCAGATCCC. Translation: CASSLQGRLADP. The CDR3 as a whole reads CASSLQGRLADPQHF.

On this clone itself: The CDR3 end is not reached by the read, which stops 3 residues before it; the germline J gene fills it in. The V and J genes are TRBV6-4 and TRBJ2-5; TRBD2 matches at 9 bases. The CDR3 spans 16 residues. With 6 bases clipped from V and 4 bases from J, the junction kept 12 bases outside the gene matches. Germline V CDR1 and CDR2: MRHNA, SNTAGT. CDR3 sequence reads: CASRVQAGGLGETQYF. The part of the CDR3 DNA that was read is TGTGCCAGCAGAGTCCAAGCGGGGGGCCTTGGAGAGACC.

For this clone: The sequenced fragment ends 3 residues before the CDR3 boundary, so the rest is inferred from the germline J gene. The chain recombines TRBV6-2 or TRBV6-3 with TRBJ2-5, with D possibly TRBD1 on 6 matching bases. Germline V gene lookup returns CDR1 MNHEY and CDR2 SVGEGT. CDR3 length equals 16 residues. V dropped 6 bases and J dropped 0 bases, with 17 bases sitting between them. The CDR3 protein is CASRDPVRGNQETQYF. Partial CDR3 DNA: TGTGCCAGCAGAGACCCCGTAAGGGGGAACCAAGAGACC.

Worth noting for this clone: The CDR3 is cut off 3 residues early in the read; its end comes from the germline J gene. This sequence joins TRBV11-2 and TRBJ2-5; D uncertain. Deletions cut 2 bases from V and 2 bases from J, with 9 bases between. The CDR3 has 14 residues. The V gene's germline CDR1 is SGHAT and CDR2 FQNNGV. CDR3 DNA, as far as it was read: TGTGCCAGCAGCTTAAATACTCTTCAAGAGACC. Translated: CASSLNTLQET. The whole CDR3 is CASSLNTLQETQYF. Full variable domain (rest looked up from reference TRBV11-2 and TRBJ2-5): EAGVAQSPRYKIIEKRQSVAFWCNPISGHATLYWYQQILGQGPKLLIQFQNNGVVDDSQLPKDRFSAERLKGVDSTLKIQPAKLEDSAVYLCASSLNTLQETQYFGPGTRLLVL.

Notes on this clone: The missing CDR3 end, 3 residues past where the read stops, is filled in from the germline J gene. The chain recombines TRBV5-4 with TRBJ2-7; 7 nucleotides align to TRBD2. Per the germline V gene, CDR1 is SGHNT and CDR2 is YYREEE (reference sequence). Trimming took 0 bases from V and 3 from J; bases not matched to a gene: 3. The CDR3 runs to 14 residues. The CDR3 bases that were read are TGTGCCAGCAGCTTGGAAGCGGGGAGCTACGAG. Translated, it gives CASSLEAGSYE. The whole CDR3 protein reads CASSLEAGSYEQYF.